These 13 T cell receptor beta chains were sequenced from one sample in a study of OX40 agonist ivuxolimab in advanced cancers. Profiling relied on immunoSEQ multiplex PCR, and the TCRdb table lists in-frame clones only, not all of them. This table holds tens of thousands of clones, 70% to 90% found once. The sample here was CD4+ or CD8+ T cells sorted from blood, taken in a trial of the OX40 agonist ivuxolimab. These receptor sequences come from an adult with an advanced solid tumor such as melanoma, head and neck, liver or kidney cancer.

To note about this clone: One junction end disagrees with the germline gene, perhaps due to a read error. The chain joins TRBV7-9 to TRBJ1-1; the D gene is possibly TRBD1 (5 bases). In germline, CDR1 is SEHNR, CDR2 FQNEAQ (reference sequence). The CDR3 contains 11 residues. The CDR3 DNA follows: TGTGCCAGCAGCTTAGATAGGACAACCCGGTGG. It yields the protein CASSLDRTTRW.

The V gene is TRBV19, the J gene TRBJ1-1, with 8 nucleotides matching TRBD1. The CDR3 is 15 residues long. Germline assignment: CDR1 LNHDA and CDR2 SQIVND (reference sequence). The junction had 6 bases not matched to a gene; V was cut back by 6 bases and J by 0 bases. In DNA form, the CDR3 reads TGTGCCAGTAGATCCGGGACAGGCATGAACACTGAAGCTTTCTTT. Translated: CASRSGTGMNTEAFF. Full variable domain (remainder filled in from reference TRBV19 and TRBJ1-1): DGGITQSPKYLFRKEGQNVTLSCEQNLNHDAMYWYRQDPGQGLRLIYYSQIVNDFQKGDIAEGYSVSREKKESFPLTVTSAQKNPTAFYLCASRSGTGMNTEAFFGQGTRLTVV.

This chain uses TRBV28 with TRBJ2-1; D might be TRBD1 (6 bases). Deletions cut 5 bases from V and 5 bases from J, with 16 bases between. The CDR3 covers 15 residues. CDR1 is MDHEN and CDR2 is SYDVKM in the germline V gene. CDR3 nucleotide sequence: TGTGCCAGCAGTCAGGGGCACCCAGAAGACAATGAGCAGTTCTTC. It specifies CASSQGHPEDNEQFF.

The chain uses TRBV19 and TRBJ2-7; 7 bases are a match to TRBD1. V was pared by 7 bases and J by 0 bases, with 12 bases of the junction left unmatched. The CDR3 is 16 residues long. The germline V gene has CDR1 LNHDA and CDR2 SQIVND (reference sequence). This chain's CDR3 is CASTLKRDSRSYEQYF. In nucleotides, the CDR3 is TGTGCCAGTACCTTAAAAAGGGACAGCCGCTCCTACGAGCAGTACTTC.

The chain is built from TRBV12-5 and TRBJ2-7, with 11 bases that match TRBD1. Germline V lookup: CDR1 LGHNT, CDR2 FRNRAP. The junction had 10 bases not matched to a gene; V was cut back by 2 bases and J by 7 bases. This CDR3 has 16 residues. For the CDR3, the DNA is TGTGCTAGTGGTTTGACAACCGGGACAGGGGGGTTTGAGCAGTACTTC. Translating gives CASGLTTGTGGFEQYF.

In DNA form, the CDR3 reads TGTGCCACCAGCAGAGATCTGCAACCCCATAGCAATCAGCCCCAGCATTTT. This sequence encodes CATSRDLQPHSNQPQHF. V usage is TRBV15 and J usage is TRBJ1-5; D call uncertain. Looked up from germline, CDR1 is LNHNV and CDR2 is YYDKDF (reference sequence). The CDR3 totals 17 residues. Trimming removed 0 bases from V and 0 bases from J, with 12 bases in between. Looking up the rest from reference TRBV15 and TRBJ1-5 gives the full variable domain: DAMVIQNPRYQVTQFGKPVTLSCSQTLNHNVMYWYQQKSSQAPKLLFHYYDKDFNNEADTPDNFQSRRPNTSFCFLDIRSPGLGDTAMYLCATSRDLQPHSNQPQHFGDGTRLSIL.

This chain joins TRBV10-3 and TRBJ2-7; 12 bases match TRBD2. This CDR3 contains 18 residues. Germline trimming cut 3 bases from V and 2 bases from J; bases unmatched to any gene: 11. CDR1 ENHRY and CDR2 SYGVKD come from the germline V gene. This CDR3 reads CAISDPTSGRTIAYEQYF. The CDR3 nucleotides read TGTGCCATCAGTGACCCGACTAGCGGGAGAACCATAGCCTACGAGCAGTACTTC.

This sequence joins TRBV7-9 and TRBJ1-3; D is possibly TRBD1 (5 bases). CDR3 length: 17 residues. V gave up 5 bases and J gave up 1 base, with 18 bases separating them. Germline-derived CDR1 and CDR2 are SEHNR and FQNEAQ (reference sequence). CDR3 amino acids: CASSPLGGVMSGNTIYF. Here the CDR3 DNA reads TGTGCCAGCAGCCCACTCGGGGGGGTGATGTCTGGAAACACCATATATTTT.

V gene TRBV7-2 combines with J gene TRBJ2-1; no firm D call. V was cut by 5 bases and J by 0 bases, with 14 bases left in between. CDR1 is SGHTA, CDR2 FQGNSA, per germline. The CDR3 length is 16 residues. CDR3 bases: TGTGCCAGCAGCCATGCGGAGACGAGCTCCTACAATGAGCAGTTCTTC. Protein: CASSHAETSSYNEQFF.

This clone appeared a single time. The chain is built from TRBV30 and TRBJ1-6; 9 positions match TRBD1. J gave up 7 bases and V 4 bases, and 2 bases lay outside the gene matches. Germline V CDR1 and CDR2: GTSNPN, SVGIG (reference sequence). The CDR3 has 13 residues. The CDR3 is CAWNGQGNSPLHF. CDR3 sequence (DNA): TGTGCCTGGAACGGACAGGGGAATTCACCCCTCCACTTT.

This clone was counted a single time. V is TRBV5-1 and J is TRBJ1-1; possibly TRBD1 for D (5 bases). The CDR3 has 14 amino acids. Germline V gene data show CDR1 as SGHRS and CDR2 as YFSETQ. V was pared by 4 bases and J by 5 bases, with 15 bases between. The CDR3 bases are TGCGCCAGCAGCCCCGCTAGGGGCCGGACTGAAGCTTTCTTT. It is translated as CASSPARGRTEAFF.

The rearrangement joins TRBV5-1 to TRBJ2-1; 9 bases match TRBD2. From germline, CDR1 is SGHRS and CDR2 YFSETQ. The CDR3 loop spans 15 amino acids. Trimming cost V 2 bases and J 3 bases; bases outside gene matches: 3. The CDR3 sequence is CASSFSSGNYNEQFF. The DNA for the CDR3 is TGCGCCAGCAGCTTCTCTAGCGGGAACTACAATGAGCAGTTCTTC.

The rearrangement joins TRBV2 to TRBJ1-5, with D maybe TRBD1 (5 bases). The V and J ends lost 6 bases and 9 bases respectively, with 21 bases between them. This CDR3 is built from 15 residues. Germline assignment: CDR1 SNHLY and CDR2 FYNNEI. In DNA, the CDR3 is TGTGCCAGCAGGGACCGTACAGGCAGCCGCTGGCCCCAGCATTTT. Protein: CASRDRTGSRWPQHF.